This TCR beta chain was captured by sequencing in a study of T cell changes during pregnancy in multiple sclerosis (dated by TCRdb to 2018 to 2020). As for the study more broadly: The study examined how the T cell repertoire changed over the course of pregnancy in women with multiple sclerosis.

To note about this clone: Its antigen remains unidentified. Base-call qualities are not available, and no considerably larger clone is one nucleotide away.

The CDR3 runs 18 amino acids, cysteine and phenylalanine included. CDR3 DNA only is kept here, 54 bases in frame from base 1. CDR1 and CDR2 (SNHLY, FYNNEI) derive from the germline V gene. The junction shows trimming of 4 bases on V and 6 bases on J, and the gene matches do not reach 10 bases of it. Libraries came from the immunoSEQ multiplex PCR assay. This immuneACCESS table, as held by TCRdb, lists in-frame sequences with V and J called but not all clones. Of the missing ones, under half trace to an unresolved V gene in checked studies; the others have no known cause. Counted in this sample were more than 35,000 clones; 91% of them appeared once. The biggest ten clones account for roughly 9% of the sample.

Here the chain combines TRBV2 and TRBJ2-2, with 14 central nucleotides matching TRBD2. The TCR originated in a female donor with multiple sclerosis, enrolled in a pregnancy study. Source: CD8+ T cells from peripheral blood mononuclear cells, taken after pregnancy. The nucleotides are TGTGCCAGCAGTGGAAGAGGCTGGGGACTAGCGGGAGCCGGGGAGCTGTTTTTT. The encoded protein is CASSGRGWGLAGAGELFF.